A selection of T cell receptor beta chains follows, all from one sample in a study of Ad26.COV2.S vaccination and SARS-CoV-2 variants. TCRdb's table, derived via immunoSEQ multiplex PCR, lists solely in-frame clones and lacks some. The data show roughly 240,000 clones, with more than 75% seen just once and over 8.5% held by the top ten. Here the sequenced sample was peripheral blood, taken in a trial of Ad26.COV2.S vaccine versus placebo. The receptors were gathered from a person between 18 and 65 years old who received the Ad26.COV2.S COVID-19 vaccine or a placebo. CDR3s include the opening cysteine and the closing phenylalanine or tryptophan. The order of the fields is CDR3 length, clone size, V gene, J gene, D gene, CDR3 DNA, CDR3 protein. D genes are given only for firm matches. The size field is filled for only some rows; it gives once, few, many or a size class.

14	once	TRBV3-1/TRBV3-2	TRBJ1-2	TRBD1	TGTGCCAGCAGCCAAATCGACAGGGGGCCTGGCTACACCTTC	CASSQIDRGPGYTF
15	-	TRBV5-1	TRBJ2-3	TRBD2	TGCGCCAGCAGCTCGACTAGCGGGGGATCAGATACGCAGTATTTT	CASSSTSGGSDTQYF
13	-	TRBV5-4	TRBJ2-3	TRBD1	TGTGCCAGCAGCCAGGGACAGACAGATACGCAGTATTTT	CASSQGQTDTQYF
16	-	TRBV6-1	TRBJ1-4	-	TGTGCCAGCAGTGAAACTGGCCAGGCGACTAATGAAAAACTGTTTTTT	CASSETGQATNEKLFF
12	-	TRBV9	TRBJ2-5	-	TGTGCCAGCAGCGTAGAAGGGGGGACCCAGTACTTC	CASSVEGGTQYF
11	-	TRBV11-3	TRBJ1-1	TRBD1	TGTGCCAGCAGCTTCAGGGGGGGGGCTTTCTTT	CASSFRGGAFF
16	-	TRBV14	TRBJ2-2	-	TGTGCCAGCAGCCAACCTCGGAAACCCCACACCGGGGAGCTGTTTTTT	CASSQPRKPHTGELFF
12	few	TRBV7-8	TRBJ1-5	-	TGTGCCAGCAGCGAGGGGCGCCGGCCCCAGCATTTT	CASSEGRRPQHF
15	-	TRBV7-3	TRBJ2-5	TRBD2	TGTGCCAGCAGTCCTAGCGGGGGGGCCACTGAGACCCAGTACTTC	CASSPSGGATETQYF
15	-	TRBV7-8	TRBJ2-1	TRBD2	TGTGCCAGCAGGACGGGACTAGCGGGAGATCCTGAGCAGTTCTTC	CASRTGLAGDPEQFF
16	-	TRBV4-1	TRBJ2-7	TRBD1	TGCGCCAGCAGCCAAGACCCAGGGGGTGCCTCCTACGAGCAGTACTTC	CASSQDPGGASYEQYF
14	-	TRBV6-6	TRBJ1-4	-	TGTGCCAGCAGTCTACCAGGGATTGAGGAAAAACTGTTTTTT	CASSLPGIEEKLFF
13	-	TRBV14	TRBJ2-4	-	TGTGCCAGCAGCCAGGCCGGTGAAAACATTCAGTACTTC	CASSQAGENIQYF
14	-	TRBV5-1	TRBJ1-4	-	TGCGCCAGTCGGGCCAAGGGACCTAATGAAAAACTGTTTTTT	CASRAKGPNEKLFF
13	once	TRBV28	TRBJ1-2	-	TGTGCCAGCAGTTTAGGGGGGGGCGTCGGCTACACCTTC	CASSLGGGVGYTF
15	-	TRBV27	TRBJ2-3	TRBD2	TGTGCCAGCAGTTTGTTTAGCGGGATAGGAGATACGCAGTATTTT	CASSLFSGIGDTQYF
16	-	TRBV7-2	TRBJ1-4	-	TGTGCCAGCAGCCCTCACCGGCCCCTCCTAAATGAAAAACTGTTTTTT	CASSPHRPLLNEKLFF
13	-	TRBV5-6	TRBJ2-5	TRBD1	TGTGCCAGCAGCTGGGACAGGGAAGAGACCCAGTACTTC	CASSWDREETQYF
14	-	TRBV10-3	TRBJ2-5	TRBD1	TGTGCCATCAGTGCGACAGGGGGCGGAGAGACCCAGTACTTC	CAISATGGGETQYF
14	-	TRBV19	TRBJ2-5	TRBD1	TGTGCCAGTAGTCACACAGGGGGCGGAGAGACCCAGTACTTC	CASSHTGGGETQYF
17	-	TRBV19	TRBJ2-2	TRBD2	TGTGCCAGTAGTAAACCCGGGGGGGGTTTGAACACCGGGGAGCTGTTTTTT	CASSKPGGGLNTGELFF
15	-	TRBV5-4	TRBJ2-1	-	TGTGCCAGCAGCGACACAGCGCCTTCCTACAATGAGCAGTTCTTC	CASSDTAPSYNEQFF
14	-	TRBV18	TRBJ1-3	TRBD1	TGTGCCAGCTCACGACAGGGCTCTGGAAACACCATATATTTT	CASSRQGSGNTIYF
10	-	TRBV20-1	TRBJ1-1	-	TGCAGACGGGACGACACTGAAGCTTTCTTT	CRRDDTEAFF
16	-	TRBV5-1	TRBJ2-7	TRBD2	TGCGCCAGCAGCTTGGATAGCGGGAGGTACTCCTACGAGCAGTACTTC	CASSLDSGRYSYEQYF
15	-	TRBV10-3	TRBJ2-2	TRBD2	TGTGCCATCTCAAGAGGTTGGGGAGGGACCGGGGAGCTGTTTTTT	CAISRGWGGTGELFF
14	-	TRBV19	TRBJ2-1	-	TGTGCCAGTAGTATAGGGGTGGGGCGGGATGAGCAGTTCTTC	CASSIGVGRDEQFF
16	-	TRBV4-1	TRBJ2-7	TRBD1	TGCGCCAGCAGCCAAGCCCGGGACAGGACGGCCTACGAGCAGTACTTC	CASSQARDRTAYEQYF
15	-	TRBV18	TRBJ1-5	-	TGTGCCAGCTCACCAGAACAGGGCAGGTGGCAGCCCCAGCATTTT	CASSPEQGRWQPQHF
16	-	TRBV28	TRBJ2-1	TRBD2	TGTGCCAGCAGTTTGAGCGGGACTAGGAGGCACAATGAGCAGTTCTTC	CASSLSGTRRHNEQFF
11	-	TRBV28	TRBJ2-3	-	TGTGCCAGCAGGAGGGCAGATACGCAGTATTTT	CASRRADTQYF
15	-	TRBV5-6	TRBJ2-2	TRBD2	TGTGCCAGCACCCTCGGGGGGGCGAACACCGGGGAGCTGTTTTTT	CASTLGGANTGELFF
15	-	TRBV6-5	TRBJ1-5	-	TGTGCCAGCAGCTATGACAGCCATAGCAATCAGCCCCAGCATTTT	CASSYDSHSNQPQHF
14	-	TRBV7-9	TRBJ1-2	TRBD1	TGTGCCAGCAGCTGGGACAGGGGTAGCTATGGCTACACCTTC	CASSWDRGSYGYTF
15	-	TRBV4-3	TRBJ2-7	TRBD2	TGCGCCAGCAGCCAAGGTGGGACTAGCGAGTACGAGCAGTACTTC	CASSQGGTSEYEQYF
13	-	TRBV18	TRBJ2-5	-	TGTGCCAGCTCACCACGGCTAGAGAAGACCCAGTACTTC	CASSPRLEKTQYF
16	-	TRBV18	TRBJ1-1	-	TGTGCCAGCTCACGGGGCCTGGGCACTCTGAACACTGAAGCTTTCTTT	CASSRGLGTLNTEAFF